These 4 T cell receptor beta chains originate from one sample sequenced in a study of monozygotic twins with inflammatory bowel disease. TCRdb reprocessed the 5' RACE reads, with one entry per CDR3 protein and no DNA. This repertoire includes roughly 100,000 distinct CDR3 sequences. The sample comprised blood. The receptors derive from a human donor with ulcerative colitis or Crohn's disease, or a healthy co-twin of an affected twin (not recorded which).

The J gene is TRBJ2-1, the V gene TRBV12-3 or TRBV12-4; without DNA, the TCRdb call of TRBD2 cannot be checked. CDR3 length: 15 residues. Here the CDR3 reads CASSTAGGPRNEQFF.

The chain has TRBV29-1 and TRBJ2-7; as DNA is missing, the TRBD2 call by TCRdb cannot be tested. Looked up from germline, CDR1 is SQVTM and CDR2 is ANQGSEA. The CDR3 covers 12 residues. The CDR3: CSVAEGTYEQYF.

The gene calls are TRBV20-1 and TRBJ2-7. The CDR3 sequence is 14 residues long. The germline gives CDR1 DFQATT, CDR2 SNEGSKA (reference sequence). CDR3 region: CSVSYGRRSYEQYF.

V usage is TRBV20-1 and J usage is TRBJ2-3; TCRdb gives TRBD1 as the D gene, but with no DNA this cannot be confirmed. Germline V gene sequence: CDR1 DFQATT, CDR2 SNEGSKA (reference sequence). This CDR3 comprises 15 residues. CDR3 loop: CSAEDRATSQDTQYF.